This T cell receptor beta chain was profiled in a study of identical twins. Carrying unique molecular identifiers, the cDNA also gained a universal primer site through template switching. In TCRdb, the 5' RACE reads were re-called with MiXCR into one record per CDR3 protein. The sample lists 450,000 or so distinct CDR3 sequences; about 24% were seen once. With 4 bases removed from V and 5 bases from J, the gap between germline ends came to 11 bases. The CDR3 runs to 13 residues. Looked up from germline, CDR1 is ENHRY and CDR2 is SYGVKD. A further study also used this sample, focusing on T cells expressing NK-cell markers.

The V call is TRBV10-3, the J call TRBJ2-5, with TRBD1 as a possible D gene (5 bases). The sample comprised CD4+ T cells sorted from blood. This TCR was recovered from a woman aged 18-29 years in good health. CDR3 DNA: TGTGCCATCAGTGGGCAGGGAATGGAGACCCAGTACTTC. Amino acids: CAISGQGMETQYF.